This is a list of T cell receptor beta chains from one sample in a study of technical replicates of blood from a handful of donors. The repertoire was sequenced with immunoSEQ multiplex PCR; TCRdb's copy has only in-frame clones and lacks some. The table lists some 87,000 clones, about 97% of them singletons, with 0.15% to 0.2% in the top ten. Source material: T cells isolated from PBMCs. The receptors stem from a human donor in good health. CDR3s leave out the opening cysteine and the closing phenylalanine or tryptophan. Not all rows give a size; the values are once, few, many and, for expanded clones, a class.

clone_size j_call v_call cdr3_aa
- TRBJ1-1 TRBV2 ASNYGQGAF
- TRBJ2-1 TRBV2 ASSEVGGPYNEQF
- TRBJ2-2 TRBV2 ASSDTGHTGELF
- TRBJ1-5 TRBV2 ASSPWGQGPYQPQH
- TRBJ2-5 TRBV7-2 ASSLERETQY
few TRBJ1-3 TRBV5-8 ASSLTAGTGNTIY
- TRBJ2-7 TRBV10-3 AISESMMGLADHYEQY
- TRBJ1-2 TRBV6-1 ASRTGTVYGYT
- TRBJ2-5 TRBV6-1 ASSASETQY
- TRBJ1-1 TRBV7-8 ASSSGQPLNTEAF
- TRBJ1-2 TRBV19 ASTDLYREAYVGGYT
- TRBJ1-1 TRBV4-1 ASSPRTTRLNTEAF
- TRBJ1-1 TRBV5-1 ASSLGTGRGTEAF
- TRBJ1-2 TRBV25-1 ASSESRGYGYT
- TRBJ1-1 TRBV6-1 ATRQDPIYTEAF
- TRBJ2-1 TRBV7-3 ASRQLAGGDNEQF
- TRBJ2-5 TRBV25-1 ASNWGVETQY
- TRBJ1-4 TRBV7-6 ASSLPFKTGEEVESFGKLF
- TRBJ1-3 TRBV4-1 ASSQVSEAHSGNTIY
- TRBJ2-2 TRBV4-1 ASSQDKELF
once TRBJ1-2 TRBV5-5 ASSAGQGYGYT
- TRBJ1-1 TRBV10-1 ASSASGHLNTEAF
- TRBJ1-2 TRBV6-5 ASSTQAFYGYT
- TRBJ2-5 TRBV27 ASRQLGKETQY
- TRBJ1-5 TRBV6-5 ASSSLRGNQPQH
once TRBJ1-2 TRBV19 ASSITATGGDYGYT
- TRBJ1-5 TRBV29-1 SVVVGQPNQPQH
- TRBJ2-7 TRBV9 ASSPGTGIFDEQY
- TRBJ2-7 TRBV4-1 ASSQVPRHEQY
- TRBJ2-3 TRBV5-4 ASSFGTVGTTDTQY
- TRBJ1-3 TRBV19 ASSHLGRSGNTIY